The clone carrying this T cell receptor (beta chain) was seen a few times. The PCR contained 60 Vbeta and 13 Jbeta primers. Clones were sequenced by immunoSEQ multiplex PCR, and TCRdb holds only the in-frame ones, with some missing. The sample lists 45,000 to 65,000 clones, approximately 77% occurring once. This sample was taken from a study of cytomegalovirus exposure and HLA in healthy donors. Across the whole study: The study placed approximately 80% of its approximately 360 genotyped donors in the Caucasian-associated ancestry cluster.

The length of the CDR3 is 13 residues. The junction had 3 bases not matched to a gene; V was cut back by 6 bases and J by 7 bases. Germline assignment: CDR1 MNHNS and CDR2 SASEGT. Sequencing input: PBMCs. The sequence was obtained from a middle-aged woman in good health and CMV-seropositive. The chain links TRBV6-1 to TRBJ1-6, with TRBD1 identical over 7 bases. In DNA form, the CDR3 reads TGTGCCAGCAGGGGGACAGCGAATTCACCCCTCCACTTT. It codes for CASRGTANSPLHF.